Below, 18 T cell receptor beta chains from the same sample are listed, as sequenced in a study of cytomegalovirus exposure and HLA in healthy donors. The PCR ran on 60 Vbeta and 13 Jbeta primers. The protocol was immunoSEQ multiplex PCR, while the TCRdb copy is restricted to in-frame clones and leaves out a portion. The repertoire holds 100,000 or so clones, with about 70% as singletons. Sample: PBMCs. Receptors were obtained from a woman aged 40 to 50 in good health and CMV-seropositive.

The chain has TRBV27 and TRBJ2-7; TRBD2 matches at 8 bases. Unmatched junction bases numbered 5, after V lost 5 bases and J lost 2 bases. In germline, CDR1 is MNHEY, CDR2 SMNVEV (reference sequence). The CDR3 totals 14 residues. CDR3 sequence: CASSRGGQAYEQYF. The CDR3 bases are TGTGCCAGCAGTCGCGGGGGGCAGGCCTACGAGCAGTACTTC.

This clone was recorded a few times. V is TRBV5-4 and J is TRBJ2-7; perhaps TRBD2 as D (5 bases). The V end was cut by 0 bases, the J end by 4 bases, with 14 bases between. From germline, CDR1 is SGHNT and CDR2 YYREEE (reference sequence). The CDR3 runs to 15 residues. The CDR3 loop reads CASSLGGGGSYEQYF. CDR3 DNA sequence: TGTGCCAGCAGCTTGGGAGGCGGAGGATCATACGAGCAGTACTTC.

This chain links TRBV30 with TRBJ2-5, with 7 positions matching TRBD2. The CDR3 consists of 14 residues. The ends lost 2 bases at V and 5 bases at J; junction bases unmatched: 8. CDR1 is GTSNPN, CDR2 SVGIG, per germline (reference sequence). CDR3 sequence (DNA): TGTGCCTGGAGTTTTGCGGGGGTGGAGGAGACCCAGTACTTC. Encoded protein: CAWSFAGVEETQYF.

The genes are TRBV4-2 and TRBJ2-3; 16 nucleotides agree with TRBD2. Germline lookup yields CDR1 LGHNA and CDR2 YNFKEQ. This CDR3 comprises 19 residues. Trimming at V came to 4 bases and at J to 0 bases, leaving 7 bases not matched to a gene. CDR3: CASSPGTSGGASSTDTQYF. CDR3 bases: TGTGCCAGCAGCCCCGGGACTAGCGGGGGGGCCTCTAGCACAGATACGCAGTATTTT.

The sample holds one count of this clone. This chain connects TRBV7-8 to TRBJ2-3; 15 bases line up with TRBD2. Looked up from germline, CDR1 is SGHVS and CDR2 is FQNEAQ. J gave up 1 base and V 5 bases, and 7 bases lay outside the gene matches. CDR3 length: 18 residues. In DNA form, the CDR3 reads TGTGCCAGCAGCCACGGACTAGCGGGGGGGCCTCGCACAGATACGCAGTATTTT. Protein product: CASSHGLAGGPRTDTQYF. Using reference TRBV7-8 and TRBJ2-3 for the parts outside the CDR3, the full variable domain is GAGVSQSPRYKVAKRGQDVALRCDPISGHVSLFWYQQALGQGPEFLTYFQNEAQLDKSGLPSDRFFAERPEGSVSTLKIQRTQQEDSAVYLCASSHGLAGGPRTDTQYFGPGTRLTVL.

This chain connects TRBV18 to TRBJ1-4; D perhaps matches TRBD1 (6 bases). Deletions cut 0 bases from V and 7 bases from J, with 12 bases between. The CDR3 covers 15 residues. Germline V gene lookup returns CDR1 KGHSH and CDR2 LQKENI. CDR3 DNA: TGTGCCAGCTCACCACCGGCCAGGGGCAGTGAAAAACTGTTTTTT. Its translation is CASSPPARGSEKLFF.

The V gene is TRBV5-5, the J gene TRBJ2-5; 11 nucleotides agree with TRBD2. With V trimmed by 4 bases and J by 5 bases, 10 bases remained unmatched. The CDR3 is made up of 16 amino acids. Germline CDR1 is SGHKS and CDR2 is YYEKEE (reference sequence). The CDR3 here is CASSPSLAGGSETQYF. CDR3 nucleotides: TGTGCCAGCAGCCCAAGTCTAGCGGGGGGTAGTGAGACCCAGTACTTC.

This chain uses TRBV5-1 with TRBJ1-4; the match to TRBD1 covers 7 bases. The CDR3 is made up of 16 amino acids. In germline, CDR1 is SGHRS, CDR2 YFSETQ. Trimming took 4 bases from V and 6 from J; bases not matched to a gene: 12. CDR3 region: CASSPGQTRGHEKLFF. In DNA, the CDR3 is TGCGCCAGCAGCCCGGGACAGACACGGGGGCATGAAAAACTGTTTTTT.

V is TRBV18 and J is TRBJ1-2, with 8 bases identical to TRBD1. Germline values: CDR1 KGHSH, CDR2 LQKENI. J lost 6 bases, V lost 6 bases, and 12 bases had no gene match. CDR3 size: 15 residues. CDR3 loop: CASSQIQGAVDGYTF. CDR3 DNA: TGTGCCAGCTCGCAGATCCAGGGGGCCGTGGATGGCTACACCTTC.

This clone has ten or more counts. In DNA form, the CDR3 reads TGTGCCAGCAGCTCAGGGGAAGAGACCCAGTACTTC. Amino acid sequence: CASSSGEETQYF. V and J are TRBV9 and TRBJ2-5; the D gene is possibly TRBD1 (6 bases). This CDR3 comprises 12 residues. Trimming cost V 4 bases and J 3 bases, with 7 bases left between them. The germline V gene has CDR1 SGDLS and CDR2 YYNGEE.

The CDR3 reads CASSFPGREDTQYF. CDR3 DNA sequence: TGTGCCAGCAGCTTCCCAGGTCGAGAGGATACGCAGTATTTT. This sequence joins TRBV7-2 and TRBJ2-3; D is ambiguous. Germline V gene data show CDR1 as SGHTA and CDR2 as FQGNSA. V dropped 3 bases and J dropped 6 bases, with 13 bases sitting between them. The CDR3 is 14 amino acids.

This clone was recorded once. This chain connects TRBV18 to TRBJ2-5; weak D call: TRBD1 (6 bases). Trimming pared 6 bases from V and 1 base from J, leaving 12 bases between. The germline gives CDR1 KGHSH, CDR2 LQKENI. The CDR3 sequence is 14 residues long. The CDR3 DNA reads TGTGCCAGCTCCTTCTTCAGGGGCCAAGAGACCCAGTACTTC. This codes for CASSFFRGQETQYF.

A word on this clone: The identical CDR3 is also encoded by other nucleotide sequences in the sample. The V gene is TRBV6-5, the J gene TRBJ1-2, with 10 positions matching TRBD1. The CDR3 has 15 residues. CDR1 MNHEY and CDR2 SVGAGI come from the germline V gene. With 2 bases clipped from V and 2 bases from J, the junction kept 2 bases outside the gene matches. This CDR3 is CASSYRDRGNYGYTF. The CDR3 nucleotides read TGTGCCAGCAGTTACCGGGACAGGGGCAACTATGGCTACACCTTC.

The chain joins TRBV5-1 to TRBJ1-4, with 7 positions matching TRBD1. Germline CDR1 reads SGHRS; CDR2 reads YFSETQ. CDR3 length: 14 residues. V dropped 2 bases and J dropped 5; count of bases not matched to a gene: 3. The CDR3, as DNA: TGCGCCAGCAGCTTCGGGACAGAGAATGAAAAACTGTTTTTT. This encodes CASSFGTENEKLFF.

The chain carries TRBV9 and TRBJ1-5; tentatively, D is TRBD1 (6 bases). Germline V gene sequence: CDR1 SGDLS, CDR2 YYNGEE. The CDR3 runs 12 residues. V was trimmed by 8 bases and J by 7 bases, leaving 13 bases between them. DNA of the CDR3: TGTGCCAGTAAGGGGGGGGAGCAGCCCCAGCATTTT. Translating gives CASKGGEQPQHF.

This clone came up many times. V is TRBV29-1 and J is TRBJ1-1, with 11 positions matching TRBD1. Germline lookup yields CDR1 SQVTM and CDR2 ANQGSEA. Trimming cost V 1 base and J 7 bases; bases outside gene matches: 8. This CDR3 has 15 residues. The CDR3 nucleotides are TGCAGCGTTGAAGGTTTTCGGGACAGGGGGAATGAAGCTTTCTTT. It encodes CSVEGFRDRGNEAFF.

The chain is built from TRBV30 and TRBJ1-2; possibly TRBD1 for D (5 bases). The CDR3 is 12 amino acids. The germline V gene encodes CDR1 GTSNPN and CDR2 SVGIG (reference sequence). V lost 3 bases and J 8 bases, leaving 13 bases between the germline ends. CDR3 amino acids: CAWRLAGIGYTF. The CDR3 nucleotides are TGTGCCTGGAGACTTGCAGGGATCGGCTACACCTTC.

With regard to this clone: Other DNA sequences from this sample encode an identical CDR3 as well. This chain links TRBV6-5 with TRBJ1-1, with 7 nucleotides matching TRBD1. V shed 0 bases, J shed 2 bases, and the junction held 3 bases outside the gene matches. Germline V lookup: CDR1 MNHEY, CDR2 SVGAGI. There are 15 residues in the CDR3. CDR3 in amino acids: CASSYSGQLNTEAFF. The CDR3 bases are TGTGCCAGCAGTTACTCGGGACAGCTTAACACTGAAGCTTTCTTT.